This TCR beta chain comes out of a study of shared clonotypes between healthy human individuals. This clone turned up a few times. Its antigen is currently unknown. When replicate PCRs were run on unsorted PBMC, they used about 300 ng DNA, approximately 30,000 T cell genomes. Only in-frame clones appear in the TCRdb table, and some are missing; sequencing was by immunoSEQ multiplex PCR. The table includes roughly 490,000 clones, 70% to 80% detected once. Study-level points and caveats: Limited genetic and exposure-history diversity came from having few donors. Among donors, the sharing of clonotypes was expected to be influenced by sequencing depth.

Germline V lookup: CDR1 SGDLS, CDR2 YYNGEE. The CDR3 extends over 13 amino acids. Trimming cost V 4 bases and J 4 bases, with 10 bases left between them. The chain employs TRBV9 and TRBJ2-3; the D is unclear. Material: PBMCs. The TCR sequence derives from a woman in her 40s in good health. Some clones in this sample may be carry-over from other donors' samples. DNA for the CDR3: TGTGCCAGCAGCTACCGGGTGCCAGATACGCAGTATTTT. Translating it yields CASSYRVPDTQYF.